Listed below are T cell receptor beta chains from one sample, sequenced in a study of blood T cell repertoires in COVID-19. The data were produced by immunoSEQ multiplex PCR, yet TCRdb's version contains in-frame clones alone and is incomplete. The sample includes 40,000 to 45,000 clones, 70% to 90% of them seen just once. Material for sequencing was peripheral blood. The receptors were gathered from a man in his fifties or sixties with acute or convalescent COVID-19. CDR3s include the opening cysteine and the closing phenylalanine or tryptophan. D genes are given only for firm matches. Not all rows give a size; the values are once, few, many and, for expanded clones, a class.

>TRBJ1-2|-|-|TRBV24-1
TGTGCCACCAGTGAGGCTCAGTATTATGGCTACACCTTC
CATSEAQYYGYTF
>TRBJ2-7|-|TRBD1|TRBV7-2
TGTGCCAGCAGCGACTCAGGGGGCGCCTACGAGCAGTACTTC
CASSDSGGAYEQYF
>TRBJ2-1|-|TRBD2|TRBV5-1
TGCGCCAGCAGCGGGGGACTAGCGGGGGACAATGAGCAGTTCTTC
CASSGGLAGDNEQFF
>TRBJ1-1|-|TRBD1|TRBV29-1
TGCAGCGCTGGACAGGGGGCGAGCACTGAAGCTTTCTTT
CSAGQGASTEAFF
>TRBJ2-7|-|TRBD2|TRBV5-4
TGTGCCAGCAGCTTGTTAGCGGGGGAAGGCGAGCAGTACTTC
CASSLLAGEGEQYF
>TRBJ2-7|few|TRBD1|TRBV5-1
TGCGCCAGCAGCTTTAGACAGGGCTACGAGCAGTACTTC
CASSFRQGYEQYF
>TRBJ1-1|-|-|TRBV6-6
TGTGCCAGCAGTCCTCCTCGGGAGAGGAACACTGAAGCTTTCTTT
CASSPPRERNTEAFF
>TRBJ1-4|once|TRBD1|TRBV6-6
TGTGCCAGCAAAAAAACCGGGACAGCCCTCAATGAAAAACTGTTTTTT
CASKKTGTALNEKLFF
>TRBJ1-4|-|TRBD1|TRBV28
TGTGCCACTACCGGATACGGACAGGGCGAAAAACTGTTTTTT
CATTGYGQGEKLFF
>TRBJ2-2|-|TRBD1|TRBV6-6
TGTGCCAGCACATCCTTACAGGGGGCCTACGGGGAGCTGTTTTTT
CASTSLQGAYGELFF
>TRBJ2-7|-|-|TRBV21-1
TGTGCCAGCAGCCCCCGGCTGCTACGCCCGGGCGAGCAGTACTTC
CASSPRLLRPGEQYF
>TRBJ1-1|-|-|TRBV27
TGTGCCAGCAGTTTACAGGGAAGAAACACTGAAGCTTTCTTT
CASSLQGRNTEAFF
>TRBJ2-3|-|TRBD2|TRBV2
TGTGCCAGCCAGCGGGGCCTAAGCACAGATACGCAGTATTTT
CASQRGLSTDTQYF
>TRBJ1-1|-|TRBD1|TRBV9
TGTGCCAGCAGCGCCCGACAGGGAGAGAAAGCTTTCTTT
CASSARQGEKAFF
>TRBJ2-3|few|-|TRBV9
TGTGCCAGCAGCTCTACAGGTGGGAGGACCACAGATACGCAGTATTTT
CASSSTGGRTTDTQYF
>TRBJ2-7|once|-|TRBV30
TGTGCCTGGGAGGGGGGCAGGGGGTACGAGCAGTACTTC
CAWEGGRGYEQYF
>TRBJ1-2|-|TRBD1|TRBV2
TGTGCCAGCAGCAGGACAGGGGCCGGCTACACCTTC
CASSRTGAGYTF